This T cell receptor (beta chain) was documented in a study of blood T cell repertoires in COVID-19. Study details: From T cells, B-cell-depleted T cells, or PBMCs came the material, which was cDNA or gDNA.

The V gene lost 5 bases and the J gene lost 0 bases, with 14 bases spanning the gap. This CDR3 has 16 amino acids. Germline V lookup: CDR1 LNHDA, CDR2 SQIVND (reference sequence). Source study methods: Counts of nucleated cells, estimated from reference gene primer amplification, were obtained. Measured with immunoSEQ multiplex PCR; TCRdb has only the in-frame clones, and not every one. That table furnishes V, J and clone size, whereas the DNA furnished D and trimming. The data show fewer than 300,000 clones, with approximately 85% seen just once and 0.87% held by the top ten. The sequenced material came from peripheral blood. The receptor was derived from a human donor with COVID-19, enrolled during active disease. The donor label of this sample is uncertain. The chain uses TRBV19 and TRBJ1-5, with a possible D match to TRBD1 (6 bases). The CDR3 nucleotides read TGTGCCAGTAGTGACCGGACAGAGACTAGCAATCAGCCCCAGCATTTT. Protein sequence: CASSDRTETSNQPQHF.